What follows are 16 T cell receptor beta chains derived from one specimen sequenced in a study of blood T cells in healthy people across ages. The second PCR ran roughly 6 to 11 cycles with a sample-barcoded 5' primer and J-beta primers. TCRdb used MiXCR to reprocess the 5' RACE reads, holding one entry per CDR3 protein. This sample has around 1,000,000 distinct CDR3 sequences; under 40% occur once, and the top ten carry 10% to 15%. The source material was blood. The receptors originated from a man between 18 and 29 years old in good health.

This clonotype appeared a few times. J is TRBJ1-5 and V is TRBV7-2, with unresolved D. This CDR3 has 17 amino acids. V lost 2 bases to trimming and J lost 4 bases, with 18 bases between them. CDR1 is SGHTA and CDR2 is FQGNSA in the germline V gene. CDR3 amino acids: CASSLFYRAGGNQPQHF. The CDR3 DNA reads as TGTGCCAGCAGCTTATTTTATAGGGCGGGTGGTAATCAGCCCCAGCATTTT.

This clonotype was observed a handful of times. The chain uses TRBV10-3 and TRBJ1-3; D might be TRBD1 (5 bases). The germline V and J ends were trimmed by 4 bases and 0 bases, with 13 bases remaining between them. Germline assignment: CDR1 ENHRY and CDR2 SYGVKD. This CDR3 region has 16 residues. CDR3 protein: CAISVGTGGSGNTIYF. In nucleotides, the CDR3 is TGTGCCATCAGTGTGGGGACCGGGGGCTCTGGAAACACCATATATTTT.

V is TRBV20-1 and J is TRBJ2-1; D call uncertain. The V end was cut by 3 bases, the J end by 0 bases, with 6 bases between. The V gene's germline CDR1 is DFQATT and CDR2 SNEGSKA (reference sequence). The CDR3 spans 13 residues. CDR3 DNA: TGCAGTGCTAGTCTTGGCTCCTACAATGAGCAGTTCTTC. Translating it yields CSASLGSYNEQFF.

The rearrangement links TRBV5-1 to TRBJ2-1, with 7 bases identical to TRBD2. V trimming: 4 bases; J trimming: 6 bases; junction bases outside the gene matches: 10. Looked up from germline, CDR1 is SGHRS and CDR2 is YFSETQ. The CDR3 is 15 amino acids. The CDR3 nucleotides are TGCGCCAGCAGCCTCCGCGGACTAGTAGGCAATGAGCAGTTCTTC. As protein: CASSLRGLVGNEQFF.

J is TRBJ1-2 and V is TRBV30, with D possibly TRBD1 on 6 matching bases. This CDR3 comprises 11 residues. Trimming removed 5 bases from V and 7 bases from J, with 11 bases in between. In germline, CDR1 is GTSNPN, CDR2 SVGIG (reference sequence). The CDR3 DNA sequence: TGTGCCTGGCACAGGGTTGGTGGCTACACCTTC. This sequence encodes CAWHRVGGYTF.

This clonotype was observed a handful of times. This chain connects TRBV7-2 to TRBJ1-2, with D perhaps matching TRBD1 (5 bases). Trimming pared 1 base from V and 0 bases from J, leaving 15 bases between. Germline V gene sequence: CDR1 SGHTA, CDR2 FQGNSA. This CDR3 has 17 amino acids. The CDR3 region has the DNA TGTGCCAGCAGCTTAGGGGGGTTGGGCCTAGCTAACTATGGCTACACCTTC. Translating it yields CASSLGGLGLANYGYTF. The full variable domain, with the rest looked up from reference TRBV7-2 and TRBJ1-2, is GAGVSQSPSNKVTEKGKDVELRCDPISGHTALYWYRQSLGQGLEFLIYFQGNSAPDKSGLPSDRFSAERTGGSVSTLTIQRTQQEDSAVYLCASSLGGLGLANYGYTFGSGTRLTVV.

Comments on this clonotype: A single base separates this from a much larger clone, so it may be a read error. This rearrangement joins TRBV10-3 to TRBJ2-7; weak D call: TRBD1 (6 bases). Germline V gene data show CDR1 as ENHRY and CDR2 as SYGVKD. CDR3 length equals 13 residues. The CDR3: CAVRDEQGYEQYF. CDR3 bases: TGTGCCGTCAGGGATGAACAGGGCTACGAGCAGTACTTC.

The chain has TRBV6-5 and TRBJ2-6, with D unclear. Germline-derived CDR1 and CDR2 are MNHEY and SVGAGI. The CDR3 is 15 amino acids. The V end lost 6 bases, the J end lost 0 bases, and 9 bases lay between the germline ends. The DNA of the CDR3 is TGTGCCAGCAGCGAGGACGTCTCTGGGGCCAACGTCCTGACTTTC. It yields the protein CASSEDVSGANVLTF.

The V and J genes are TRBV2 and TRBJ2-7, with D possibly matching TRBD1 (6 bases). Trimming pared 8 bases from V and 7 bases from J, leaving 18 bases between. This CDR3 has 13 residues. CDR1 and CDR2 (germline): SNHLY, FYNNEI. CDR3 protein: CASSPFRGWEQYF. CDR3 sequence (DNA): TGTGCCAGCTCACCGTTCAGGGGATGGGAGCAGTACTTC. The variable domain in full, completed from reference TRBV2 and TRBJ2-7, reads EPEVTQTPSHQVTQMGQEVILRCVPISNHLYFYWYRQILGQKVEFLVSFYNNEISEKSEIFDDQFSVERPDGSNFTLKIRSTKLEDSAMYFCASSPFRGWEQYFGPGTRLTVT.

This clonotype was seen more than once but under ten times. The CDR3 sequence: CASSPSAESTDTQYF. CDR3 nucleotides: TGTGCCAGCAGTCCAAGCGCGGAAAGCACAGATACGCAGTATTTT. The J gene is TRBJ2-3, the V gene TRBV7-2; no clear D. Trimming took 6 bases from V and 0 from J, leaving 13 bases between them. CDR1 SGHTA and CDR2 FQGNSA come from the germline V gene. There are 15 residues in the CDR3.

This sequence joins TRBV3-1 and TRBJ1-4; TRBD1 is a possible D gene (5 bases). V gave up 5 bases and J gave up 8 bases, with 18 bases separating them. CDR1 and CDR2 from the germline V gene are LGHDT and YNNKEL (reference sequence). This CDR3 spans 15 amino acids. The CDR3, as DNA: TGTGCCAGCAGCGTGAGGGGACCCTTAGGGGAAAAACTGTTTTTT. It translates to CASSVRGPLGEKLFF.

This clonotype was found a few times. CDR3 nucleotide sequence: TGCAGTGTCGGACAGGGGGCGTCAGATACGCAGTATTTT. Its protein is CSVGQGASDTQYF. This chain uses TRBV20-1 with TRBJ2-3, with 11 bases fitting TRBD1. V lost 7 bases and J lost 4; bases outside the gene matches: 4. The CDR3 is made up of 13 amino acids. Looked up from germline, CDR1 is DFQATT and CDR2 is SNEGSKA (reference sequence).

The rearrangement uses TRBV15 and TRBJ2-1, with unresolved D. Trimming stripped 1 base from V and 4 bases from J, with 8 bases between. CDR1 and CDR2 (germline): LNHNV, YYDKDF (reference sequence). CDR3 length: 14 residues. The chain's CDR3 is CATSRAQTYNEQFF. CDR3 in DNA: TGTGCCACCAGCAGAGCCCAGACTTACAATGAGCAGTTCTTC.

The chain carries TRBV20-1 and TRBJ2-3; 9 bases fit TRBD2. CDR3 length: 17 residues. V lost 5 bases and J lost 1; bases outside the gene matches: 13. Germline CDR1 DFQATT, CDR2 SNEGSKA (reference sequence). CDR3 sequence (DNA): TGCAGTGCTCCGACTAGCGGTGTAATTTGGGGCACAGATACGCAGTATTTT. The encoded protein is CSAPTSGVIWGTDTQYF.

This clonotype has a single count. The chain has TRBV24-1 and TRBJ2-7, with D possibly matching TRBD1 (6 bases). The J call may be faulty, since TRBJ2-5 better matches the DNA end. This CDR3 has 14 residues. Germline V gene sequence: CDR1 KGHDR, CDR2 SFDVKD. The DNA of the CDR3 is TGTGCCACCAGTGATCCAGGGGTTCGGGAGACCCAGTACTTC. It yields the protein CATSDPGVRETQYF.

For the CDR3, the DNA is TGTGCCAGCAGCACGACACAGGCCATCCAAGAGACCCAGTACTTC. It translates to CASSTTQAIQETQYF. The gene calls are TRBV6-5 and TRBJ2-5; a weak D match, TRBD1 (5 bases). V was pared by 6 bases and J by 1 base, with 15 bases between. Germline CDR1 is MNHEY and CDR2 is SVGAGI. CDR3 length equals 15 residues.